This T cell receptor beta chain was profiled in a study of early T cells in non-severe SARS-CoV-2 infection (dated by TCRdb to 2020 to 2022). Context from the whole study: Bulk RNA from unsorted whole blood was used for TCR sequencing, so alpha and beta chains could not be paired.

Set within a cohort of healthcare workers in London, UK, this nested case-control study involved weekly PCR testing of nasopharyngeal swabs along with blood sampling. Between 23 and 31 March 2020, the week of the UK lockdown, healthcare workers were enrolled and then followed up weekly for as long as 16 weeks. The library came from 5' RACE. Sequencer: NextSeq 500. Unique molecular identifiers were attached to individual cDNA molecules in the TCR library protocol so that sequencing error and PCR bias could be corrected. TCR alpha and beta chains were both sequenced, and the abundances of alpha and beta sequences in each sample were closely correlated with each other. As for how the authors treated the data: V gene, J gene and CDR3 annotation of TCR sequences was performed with Decombinator V4. TCRs were defined as expanded if a significant change between any two time points was detected under a Poisson model with p below 0.0001. TCR abundances were normalised to the total number of TCRs sequenced per sample and expressed as counts per million. VDJdb, accessed on 1 November 2021, was searched for TCRs annotated for CMV, EBV and SARS-CoV-2, and TCRs annotated for more than one antigen were excluded. The raw public reads went through TCRdb reprocessing: fastp at Q25, MiXCR clone calling, in-frame beta chains kept. Every entry covers one CDR3 protein and lists the most common genes and DNA from its rows. TCRdb, not the original authors, processed these V and J calls. The sample includes approximately 66,000 distinct CDR3 sequences, with less than 15% observed a single time. Jointly, the top ten make up 5% to 5.5% of the sample.

Comments on this clonotype: It has no known antigen specificity. Base qualities are not recorded, but no much larger clone differs from it by a single base.

The study at large found these results: VDJdb matching was skewed toward anti-spike CD8 responses, so virus-specific expansions were likely underestimated and private and CD4 specificities were missed.

The sequenced sample consisted of whole blood. This clonotype originated in an adult who was a healthcare worker with PCR-confirmed SARS-CoV-2 infection or an uninfected control (not recorded which).

The sequenced DNA is TGTGCCAGCAGCTTAAATCACTACAATGAGCAGTTCTTC. Translated, it reads CASSLNHYNEQFF. In this chain, TRBV7-3 is recombined with TRBJ2-1; no D gene can be assigned with confidence. V and J lose 1 base and 3 bases, and a span of 4 bases separates them. The germline V gene yields SGHTA for CDR1 and FQGTGA for CDR2. The CDR3 goes from the cysteine to the phenylalanine over 13 residues. The only DNA kept is the CDR3, 39 bases in frame from the first base. The CDR3, completed at both ends by the reference TRBV7-3 and TRBJ2-1 genes, gives the full variable domain GAGVSQTPSNKVTEKGKYVELRCDPISGHTALYWYRQSLGQGPEFLIYFQGTGAADDSGLPNDRFFAVRPEGSVSTLKIQRTERGDSAVYLCASSLNHYNEQFFGPGTRLTVL.